These T cell receptor beta chains were read from a single sample in a study of blood T cell repertoires in COVID-19. Assay: immunoSEQ multiplex PCR; the TCRdb copy retains only in-frame clones and omits some. The repertoire holds about 250,000 clones, with more than 75% as singletons. Sequences were obtained from peripheral blood. The receptors here all came from a woman aged 55-69 years who had recovered from COVID-19. CDR3s include the opening cysteine and the closing phenylalanine or tryptophan. D genes are given only for firm matches. Some rows mark clone size as missing; the rest say once, few, many or name a class of expanded clone.

cdr3_aa cdr3_nt clone_size v_call d_call j_call
CASSGAGGSRTGELFF TGCGCCAGCAGCGGGGCAGGGGGTAGTCGGACCGGGGAGCTGTTTTTT . TRBV5-1 TRBD1 TRBJ2-2
CAISERAGGTSGNTIYF TGTGCCATCAGTGAGAGGGCGGGGGGCACTTCTGGAAACACCATATATTTT . TRBV10-3 . TRBJ1-3
CASSQPGLGMGEQYF TGCGCCAGCAGCCAGCCGGGACTAGGTATGGGCGAGCAGTACTTC . TRBV4-3 TRBD2 TRBJ2-7
CASSHGLSSGNTIYF TGTGCCAGCAGCCACGGACTGAGCTCTGGAAACACCATATATTTT . TRBV3-1/TRBV3-2 . TRBJ1-3
CASSFLGISGTRNYGYTF TGTGCCAGCTCATTTTTAGGGATCAGCGGGACACGTAACTATGGCTACACCTTC . TRBV28 . TRBJ1-2
CASSLGVQNRAFF TGTGCCAGCAGCCTGGGAGTGCAAAATCGGGCTTTCTTT . TRBV3-1/TRBV3-2 . TRBJ1-1
CASSPYSGNTIYF TGTGCCAGCAGTCCCTATTCTGGAAACACCATATATTTT . TRBV12-3/TRBV12-4 . TRBJ1-3
CATSRTRGYTDTQYF TGTGCCACCAGCAGAACGCGGGGATACACAGATACGCAGTATTTT . TRBV15 . TRBJ2-3
CASSGSGVGNQPQHF TGTGCCAGCAGTGGCTCAGGGGTAGGCAATCAGCCCCAGCATTTT . TRBV28 . TRBJ1-5
CASSQIPGIQETQYF TGTGCTAGCAGCCAGATCCCGGGGATCCAAGAGACCCAGTACTTC . TRBV7-7 . TRBJ2-5
CASSSTDYGTQYF TGTGCCAGCAGTTCCACTGACTATGGTACGCAGTATTTT . TRBV28 . TRBJ2-3
CASRIQESSYEQYF TGTGCCAGCAGGATTCAGGAAAGCTCCTACGAGCAGTACTTC . TRBV2 . TRBJ2-7
CASSSGGSGEKLFF TGTGCCAGCAGTTCAGGGGGCTCAGGTGAAAAACTGTTTTTT . TRBV6-5 TRBD1 TRBJ1-4
CASSHQTGASATGELFF TGTGCCAGCAGCCACCAGACAGGGGCGTCCGCCACCGGGGAGCTGTTTTTT . TRBV7-2 TRBD1 TRBJ2-2
CASSWGGVNTGELFF TGTGCCAGCAGTTGGGGGGGGGTGAACACCGGGGAGCTGTTTTTT . TRBV27 TRBD2 TRBJ2-2
CASSTGVLYNEQFF TGTGCCAGCAGTACCGGGGTCCTTTACAATGAGCAGTTCTTC many TRBV5-4 . TRBJ2-1
CASSVTVSSGNTIYF TGTGCCAGCAGTGTTACAGTAAGCTCTGGAAACACCATATATTTT once TRBV4-2 . TRBJ1-3
CASSLGGNRGNQPQHF TGCGCCAGCAGCTTGGGCGGGAACCGGGGCAATCAGCCCCAGCATTTT . TRBV5-1 . TRBJ1-5
CATSGRGTGYEQYF TGTGCCACCAGTGGACGCGGGACAGGGTACGAGCAGTACTTC . TRBV24-1 TRBD1 TRBJ2-7
CATSAPPGSLSEKLFF TGTGCCACCTCAGCCCCCCCGGGTTCCCTTAGTGAAAAACTGTTTTTT . TRBV15 . TRBJ1-4
CASSRTGTSGEHTGELFF TGTGCCAGCAGTCGAACCGGGACTAGCGGGGAGCACACCGGGGAGCTGTTTTTT . TRBV28 TRBD2 TRBJ2-2
CASSVGGDGEKLFF TGTGCCAGCAGCGTAGGGGGGGACGGTGAAAAACTGTTTTTT once TRBV9 . TRBJ1-4
CASSIRGQAYSNQPQHF TGTGCCAGTAGTATAAGGGGCCAGGCTTATAGCAATCAGCCCCAGCATTTT . TRBV19 . TRBJ1-5
CASSVGTGPQPQHF TGTGCCAGCAGCGTAGGGACAGGGCCTCAGCCCCAGCATTTT . TRBV9 TRBD1 TRBJ1-5
CASRQGTYQPQHF TGTGCCAGCAGACAGGGGACCTATCAGCCCCAGCATTTT . TRBV12-3/TRBV12-4 TRBD1 TRBJ1-5
CASSTTSIGRNTGELFF TGTGCCAGCAGCACTACCAGTATCGGGAGGAACACCGGGGAGCTGTTTTTT . TRBV7-9 . TRBJ2-2
CASKDRVSAPNEQYF TGTGCCAGCAAAGATCGGGTTTCAGCCCCTAACGAGCAGTACTTC . TRBV6-1 . TRBJ2-7
CASRNRDRGTYEQYF TGTGCCAGCAGAAACCGGGACAGGGGAACCTACGAGCAGTACTTC . TRBV6-5 TRBD1 TRBJ2-7
CASIPVGQRSEAFF TGTGCCAGTATCCCTGTCGGACAACGCTCTGAAGCTTTCTTT . TRBV19 . TRBJ1-1
CASSWEGDGPQHF TGTGCCAGCAGTTGGGAGGGAGACGGGCCCCAGCATTTT . TRBV2 . TRBJ1-5
CASSPDSYTEAFF TGTGCCAGCAGTCCGGACAGCTACACTGAAGCTTTCTTT . TRBV6-6 . TRBJ1-1
CASSLMDRGPTEAFF TGTGCCAGCAGCCTTATGGACAGGGGGCCCACTGAAGCTTTCTTT . TRBV11-2 TRBD1 TRBJ1-1
CASSLLRYSSTDTQYF TGTGCCAGCAGCTTACTCCGCTATTCTAGCACAGATACGCAGTATTTT . TRBV7-9 . TRBJ2-3
CASSPSVSMNTEAFF TGTGCCAGCAGCCCCTCGGTCTCTATGAACACTGAAGCTTTCTTT . TRBV7-9 . TRBJ1-1
CASSPGLGTYNEQFF TGCGCCAGCAGCCCCGGACTAGGAACCTACAATGAGCAGTTCTTC . TRBV5-1 TRBD2 TRBJ2-1
CASSQNRGSLEQYF TGTGCCAGCAGCCAGAACAGGGGATCCCTCGAGCAGTACTTC . TRBV3-1/TRBV3-2 TRBD1 TRBJ2-7
CASSIQMNTEAFF TGTGCCAGTAGTATTCAGATGAACACTGAAGCTTTCTTT once TRBV19 . TRBJ1-1
CASSEAWQEDQPQHF TGTGCCAGCAGTGAAGCTTGGCAGGAGGATCAGCCCCAGCATTTT few TRBV6-1 . TRBJ1-5
CASSYGRAGSDTQYF TGTGCCAGCAGTTACGGTAGGGCGGGTTCAGATACGCAGTATTTT . TRBV6-5 . TRBJ2-3
CASSEGTLESPYEQYF TGCGCCAGCAGTGAGGGGACATTAGAGTCCCCCTACGAGCAGTACTTC . TRBV10-1 . TRBJ2-7
CASSFSGGATYNEQFF TGTGCCAGCAGCTTCAGCGGGGGGGCTACCTACAATGAGCAGTTCTTC . TRBV7-2 TRBD2 TRBJ2-1
CAITSSVNYGYTF TGTGCCATCACCTCCTCGGTGAACTATGGCTACACCTTC . TRBV10-3 . TRBJ1-2
CASSLGASGDTDTQYF TGTGCCAGCAGCTTAGGGGCTAGCGGGGATACAGATACGCAGTATTTT . TRBV11-3 TRBD2 TRBJ2-3
CASSPIGQASNEQFF TGTGCCAGCTCCCCGATCGGACAGGCCTCGAATGAGCAGTTCTTC . TRBV18 TRBD1 TRBJ2-1
CASSRNRGDTEAFF TGTGCCAGCAGCCGAAACCGGGGGGACACTGAAGCTTTCTTT . TRBV14 . TRBJ1-1
CASSLNTGAGYTF TGTGCCAGCAGCTTAAATACAGGGGCTGGCTACACCTTC . TRBV7-3 TRBD1 TRBJ1-2
CASSITGGTEAFF TGTGCCAGTAGCATTACAGGGGGCACTGAAGCTTTCTTT . TRBV19 TRBD1 TRBJ1-1
CASSEAAVHEQYF TGTGCCAGCAGTGAAGCTGCGGTTCACGAGCAGTACTTC . TRBV6-1 . TRBJ2-7
CASSESSEGENQPQHF TGCGCCAGCAGTGAGTCCTCGGAAGGGGAAAATCAGCCCCAGCATTTT . TRBV10-1 . TRBJ1-5
CASPLKTGASSIYF TGTGCCAGCCCGCTTAAGACAGGGGCGAGCTCCATATATTTT . TRBV21-1 . TRBJ1-3